This passage covers 10 T cell receptor beta chains from one sample sequenced in a study of healthy donors' naive CD4 and CD8 T cells. TCR libraries were built from approximately 0.55 ug of total RNA by linear amplification. In TCRdb, the reads were re-called with MiXCR into one record per CDR3 protein. The sample yields approximately 180,000 distinct CDR3 sequences, under 85% seen once. The specimen sequenced was naive CD4+ and CD8+ T cells sorted from blood, pooled from several donors. The origin of the receptors is a pool of human donors in good health; the sample pools cells from several healthy donors.

This clonotype was recorded only once. The chain links TRBV27 to TRBJ1-6, with TRBD1 matching over 9 bases. The CDR3 totals 14 residues. V was pared by 6 bases and J by 10 bases, with 7 bases of the junction left unmatched. Germline assignment: CDR1 MNHEY and CDR2 SMNVEV (reference sequence). The CDR3 reads CASRPDRGDSPLHF. The CDR3 DNA reads TGTGCCAGCAGACCGGACAGGGGTGACTCACCCCTCCACTTT.

The genes are TRBV27 and TRBJ2-1, with TRBD1 matching 8 bases. Germline values: CDR1 MNHEY, CDR2 SMNVEV (reference sequence). The CDR3 length is 12 residues. After removal of 5 bases from V and 7 bases from J, the junction contained 1 base not matched to a gene. This chain's CDR3 is CASSQGANEQFF. The CDR3, as DNA: TGTGCCAGCAGTCAGGGGGCAAATGAGCAGTTCTTC.

The V gene is TRBV29-1, the J gene TRBJ1-3, with 8 nucleotides matching TRBD1. The V and J ends lost 6 bases and 4 bases, in that order; junction bases with no gene match: 5. Germline CDR1 SQVTM, CDR2 ANQGSEA. There are 13 residues in the CDR3. The CDR3 nucleotides read TGCAGCGTCGGCAGGGGGCCAGGAAACACCATATATTTT. As protein: CSVGRGPGNTIYF.

V usage is TRBV6-5 and J usage is TRBJ1-6, with 8 bases aligning to TRBD1. Germline V CDR1 and CDR2: MNHEY, SVGAGI. The CDR3 is 16 amino acids. Trimming took 1 base from V and 7 from J; bases not matched to a gene: 6. CDR3 region: CASSYWQGAKNSPLHF. In nucleotides, the CDR3 is TGTGCCAGCAGTTACTGGCAGGGGGCGAAAAATTCACCCCTCCACTTT.

The chain employs TRBV6-5 and TRBJ2-1, with 9 bases aligning to TRBD1. This CDR3 region has 14 residues. Trimming removed 4 bases from V and 9 bases from J; junction bases left unmatched: 7. Per germline, CDR1 MNHEY and CDR2 SVGAGI. As DNA, the CDR3 is TGTGCCAGCAGTTCGGGACAGGGTCGGGGTGAGCAGTTCTTC. Translated, it gives CASSSGQGRGEQFF.

The V gene is TRBV11-3, the J gene TRBJ2-3; no clear D gene. This CDR3 spans 14 amino acids. Germline V gene data show CDR1 as SGHNT and CDR2 as YENEEA. The V end lost 5 bases, the J end lost 0 bases, and 9 bases lay between the germline ends. CDR3 coding DNA: TGTGCCAGCAGCGATTATGATAGCACAGATACGCAGTATTTT. It yields the protein CASSDYDSTDTQYF.

The chain recombines TRBV7-3 with TRBJ2-3, with a tentative D call TRBD2 (6 bases). Germline loops: CDR1 SGHTA, CDR2 FQGTGA. The CDR3 spans 15 residues. V lost 2 bases to trimming and J lost 1 base, with 10 bases between them. CDR3 sequence: CASSLRRAGTDTQYF. The CDR3 DNA sequence: TGTGCCAGCAGCTTACGGAGGGCGGGCACAGATACGCAGTATTTT. The whole variable domain, filled in from reference TRBV7-3 and TRBJ2-3, reads GAGVSQTPSNKVTEKGKYVELRCDPISGHTALYWYRQSLGQGPEFLIYFQGTGAADDSGLPNDRFFAVRPEGSVSTLKIQRTERGDSAVYLCASSLRRAGTDTQYFGPGTRLTVL.

The chain is built from TRBV6-5 and TRBJ2-1, with D perhaps matching TRBD2 (5 bases). Germline V gives CDR1 MNHEY, CDR2 SVGAGI. Trimming left V 2 bases short and J 4 bases short, with 12 bases between. The CDR3 extends over 15 amino acids. The CDR3 loop is CASSYGRAAYNEQFF. The CDR3 DNA reads TGTGCCAGCAGTTACGGGAGAGCGGCTTACAATGAGCAGTTCTTC.

To note about this clonotype: It is likely a read error, because the conserved phenylalanine at the end of the CDR3 is missing. The chain joins TRBV20-1 to TRBJ1-1; D might be TRBD1 (6 bases). CDR1 is DFQATT and CDR2 is SNEGSKA in the germline V gene (reference sequence). V gave up 3 bases and J gave up 9 bases, with 14 bases separating them. This CDR3 has 12 amino acids. CDR3 sequence (DNA): TGCAGTGCTAGTACCGGGGGCCAGAAAGCTTTCCTT. This encodes CSASTGGQKAFL.

The J gene is TRBJ2-3, the V gene TRBV29-1; 9 positions match TRBD1. Germline CDR1 reads SQVTM; CDR2 reads ANQGSEA. The CDR3 contains 14 residues. Trimming took 6 bases from V and 4 from J; bases not matched to a gene: 8. CDR3 DNA sequence: TGCAGCGTCACTCTTGGGACAGGGCCAGATACGCAGTATTTT. This translates into CSVTLGTGPDTQYF.